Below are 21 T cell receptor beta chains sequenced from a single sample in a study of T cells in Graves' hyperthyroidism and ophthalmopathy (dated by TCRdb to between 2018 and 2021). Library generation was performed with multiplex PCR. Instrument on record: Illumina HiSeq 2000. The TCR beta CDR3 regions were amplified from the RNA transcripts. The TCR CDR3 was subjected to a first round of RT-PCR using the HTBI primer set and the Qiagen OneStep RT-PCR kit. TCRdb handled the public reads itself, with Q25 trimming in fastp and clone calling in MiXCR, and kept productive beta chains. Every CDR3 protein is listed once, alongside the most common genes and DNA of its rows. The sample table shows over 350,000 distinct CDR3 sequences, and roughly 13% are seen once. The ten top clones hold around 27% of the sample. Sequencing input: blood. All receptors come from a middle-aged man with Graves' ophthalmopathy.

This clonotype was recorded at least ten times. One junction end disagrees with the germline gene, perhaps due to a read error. This chain's CDR3 is CASSFSGNQPQHF. The CDR3 DNA sequence: TGCGCCAGCAGCTTTTCGGGCAATCAGCCCCAGCATTTT. The chain couples TRBV12-3 or TRBV12-4 to TRBJ1-5; D call uncertain. The CDR3 spans 13 residues.

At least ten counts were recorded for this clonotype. The CDR3 spells CASSSQTGYEQYF. The CDR3 region has the DNA TGTGCCAGCAGCTCCCAGACAGGCTACGAGCAGTACTTC. The J gene is TRBJ2-7, the V gene TRBV3-1; weak D call: TRBD1 (6 bases). The CDR3 is 13 residues long. Germline V gives CDR1 LGHDT, CDR2 YNNKEL (reference sequence). Trimming pared 5 bases from V and 3 bases from J, leaving 11 bases between.

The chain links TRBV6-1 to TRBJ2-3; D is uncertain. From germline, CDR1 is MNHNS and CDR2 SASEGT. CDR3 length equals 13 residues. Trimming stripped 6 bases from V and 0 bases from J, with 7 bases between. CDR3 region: CASRQSSTDTQYF. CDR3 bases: TGTGCCAGCAGGCAGTCTAGCACAGATACGCAGTATTTT.

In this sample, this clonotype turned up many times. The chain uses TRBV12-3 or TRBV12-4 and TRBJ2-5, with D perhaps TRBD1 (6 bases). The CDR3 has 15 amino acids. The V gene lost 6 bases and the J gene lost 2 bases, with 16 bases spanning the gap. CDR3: CASRRKPDSQETQYF. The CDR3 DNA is TGTGCCAGCAGGCGGAAACCGGACAGTCAAGAGACCCAGTACTTC.

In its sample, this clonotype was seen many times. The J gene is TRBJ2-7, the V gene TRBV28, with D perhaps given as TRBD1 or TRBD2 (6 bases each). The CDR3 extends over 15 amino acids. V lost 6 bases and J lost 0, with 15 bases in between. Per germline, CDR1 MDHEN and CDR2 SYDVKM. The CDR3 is CASSPEGVSSYEQYF. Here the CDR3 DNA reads TGTGCCAGCAGCCCGGAGGGGGTAAGCTCCTACGAGCAGTACTTC.

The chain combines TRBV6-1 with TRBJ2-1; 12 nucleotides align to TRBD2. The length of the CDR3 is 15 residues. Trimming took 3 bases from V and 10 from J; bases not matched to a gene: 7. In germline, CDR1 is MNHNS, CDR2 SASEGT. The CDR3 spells CASSDASGRALEQFF. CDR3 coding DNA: TGTGCCAGCAGTGACGCTAGCGGGAGGGCCTTGGAGCAGTTCTTC.

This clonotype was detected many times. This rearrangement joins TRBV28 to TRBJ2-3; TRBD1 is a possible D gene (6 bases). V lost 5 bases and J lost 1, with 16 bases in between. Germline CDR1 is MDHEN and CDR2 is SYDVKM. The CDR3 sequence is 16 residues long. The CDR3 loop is CASSTFPNRGTDTQYF. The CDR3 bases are TGTGCCAGCAGTACCTTCCCAAACAGGGGCACAGATACGCAGTATTTT.

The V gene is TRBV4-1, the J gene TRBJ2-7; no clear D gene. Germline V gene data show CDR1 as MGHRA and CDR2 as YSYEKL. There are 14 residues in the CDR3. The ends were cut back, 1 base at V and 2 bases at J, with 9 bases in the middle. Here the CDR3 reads CASSQVADAYEQYF. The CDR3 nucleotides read TGCGCCAGCAGCCAAGTTGCGGATGCCTACGAGCAGTACTTC.

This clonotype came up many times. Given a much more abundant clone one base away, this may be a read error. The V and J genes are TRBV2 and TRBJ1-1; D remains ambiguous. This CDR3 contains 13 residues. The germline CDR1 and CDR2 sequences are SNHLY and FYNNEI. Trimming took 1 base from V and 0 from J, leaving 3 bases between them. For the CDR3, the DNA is TGTGCCAGCAGTGAAGGTATGAACACTGAAGCTTTCTTT. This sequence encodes CASSEGMNTEAFF.

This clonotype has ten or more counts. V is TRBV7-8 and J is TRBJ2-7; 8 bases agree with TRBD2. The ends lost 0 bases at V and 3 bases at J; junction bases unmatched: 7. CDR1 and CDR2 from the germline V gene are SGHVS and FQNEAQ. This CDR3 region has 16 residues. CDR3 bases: TGTGCCAGCAGCTTAGCCCGAGTAAGCGGGAGCTACGAGCAGTACTTC. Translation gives CASSLARVSGSYEQYF.

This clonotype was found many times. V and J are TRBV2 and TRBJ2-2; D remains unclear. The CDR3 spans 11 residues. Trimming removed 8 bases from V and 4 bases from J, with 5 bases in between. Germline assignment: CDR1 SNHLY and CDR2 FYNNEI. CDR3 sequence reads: CASGVTGELFF. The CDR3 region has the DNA TGTGCCAGCGGGGTCACCGGGGAGCTGTTTTTT.

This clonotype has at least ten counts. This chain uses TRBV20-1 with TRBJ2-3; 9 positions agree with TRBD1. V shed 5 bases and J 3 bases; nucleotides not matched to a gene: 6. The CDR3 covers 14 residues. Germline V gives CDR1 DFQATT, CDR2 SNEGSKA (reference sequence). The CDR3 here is CSAPGQGGTDTQYF. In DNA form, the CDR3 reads TGCAGTGCTCCGGGACAGGGCGGTACAGATACGCAGTATTTT.

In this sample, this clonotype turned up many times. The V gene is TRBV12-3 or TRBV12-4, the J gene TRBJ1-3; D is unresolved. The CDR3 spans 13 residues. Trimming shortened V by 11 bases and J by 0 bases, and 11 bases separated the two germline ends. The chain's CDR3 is CAGKGSSGNTIYF. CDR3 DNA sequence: TGTGCCGGGAAAGGGTCCTCTGGAAACACCATATATTTT.

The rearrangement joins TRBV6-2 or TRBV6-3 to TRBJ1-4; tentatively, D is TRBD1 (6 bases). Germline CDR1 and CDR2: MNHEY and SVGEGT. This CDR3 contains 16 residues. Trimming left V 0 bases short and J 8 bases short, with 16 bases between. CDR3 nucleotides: TGTGCCAGCAGTTACTCGAACCGGGACATCGACGAAAAACTGTTTTTT. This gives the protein CASSYSNRDIDEKLFF.

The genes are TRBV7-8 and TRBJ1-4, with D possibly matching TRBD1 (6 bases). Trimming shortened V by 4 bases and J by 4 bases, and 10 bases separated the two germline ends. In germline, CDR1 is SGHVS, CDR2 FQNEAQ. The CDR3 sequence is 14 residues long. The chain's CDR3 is CASSSQGINEKLFF. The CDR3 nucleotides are TGTGCCAGCAGCTCGCAGGGGATTAATGAAAAACTGTTTTTT. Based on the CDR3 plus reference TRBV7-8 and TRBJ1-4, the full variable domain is GAGVSQSPRYKVAKRGQDVALRCDPISGHVSLFWYQQALGQGPEFLTYFQNEAQLDKSGLPSDRFFAERPEGSVSTLKIQRTQQEDSAVYLCASSSQGINEKLFFGSGTQLSVL.

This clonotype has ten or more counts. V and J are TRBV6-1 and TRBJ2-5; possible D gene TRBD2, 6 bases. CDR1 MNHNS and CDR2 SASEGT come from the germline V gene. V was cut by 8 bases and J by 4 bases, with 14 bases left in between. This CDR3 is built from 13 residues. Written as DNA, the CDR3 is TGTGCCAGCGGCGTGGGGGAGGTAGAGACCCAGTACTTC. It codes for CASGVGEVETQYF.

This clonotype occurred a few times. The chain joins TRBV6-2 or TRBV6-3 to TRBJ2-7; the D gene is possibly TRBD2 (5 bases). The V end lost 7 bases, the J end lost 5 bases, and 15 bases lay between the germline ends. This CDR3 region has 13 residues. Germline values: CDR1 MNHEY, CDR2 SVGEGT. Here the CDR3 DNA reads TGTGCCAGCATGGCGGGTAACAGTAACGAGCAGTACTTC. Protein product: CASMAGNSNEQYF.

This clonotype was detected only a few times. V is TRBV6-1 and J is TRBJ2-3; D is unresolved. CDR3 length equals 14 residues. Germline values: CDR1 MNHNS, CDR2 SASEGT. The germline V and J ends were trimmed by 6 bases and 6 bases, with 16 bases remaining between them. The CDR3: CASSPLLTSDTQYF. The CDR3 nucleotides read TGTGCCAGCAGCCCCCTATTGACATCGGATACGCAGTATTTT.

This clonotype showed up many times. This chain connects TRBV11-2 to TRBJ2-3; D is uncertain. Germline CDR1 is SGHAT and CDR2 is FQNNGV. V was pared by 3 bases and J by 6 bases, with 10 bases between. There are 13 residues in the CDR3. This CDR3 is CASSLDHRDTQYF. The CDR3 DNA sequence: TGTGCCAGCAGCTTGGACCACCGGGATACGCAGTATTTT.

The CDR3 nucleotides are TGTGCCAGCAGATCAGGACAGGGGAGTAATTCACCCCTCCACTTT. Its protein product is CASRSGQGSNSPLHF. This chain links TRBV9 with TRBJ1-6; 9 positions agree with TRBD1. The CDR3 covers 15 residues. Germline CDR1 and CDR2: SGDLS and YYNGEE. V was pared by 5 bases and J by 6 bases, with 6 bases of the junction left unmatched. The full variable domain, completed using reference TRBV9 and TRBJ1-6, is DSGVTQTPKHLITATGQRVTLRCSPRSGDLSVYWYQQSLDQGLQFLIQYYNGEERAKGNILERFSAQQFPDLHSELNLSSLELGDSALYFCASRSGQGSNSPLHFGNGTRLTVT.

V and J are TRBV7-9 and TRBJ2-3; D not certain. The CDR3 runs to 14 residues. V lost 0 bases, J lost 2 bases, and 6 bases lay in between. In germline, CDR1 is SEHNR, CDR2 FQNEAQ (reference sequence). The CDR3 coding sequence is TGTGCCAGCAGCTTAGCTTTACCCACAGATACGCAGTATTTT. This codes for CASSLALPTDTQYF.